This T cell receptor beta chain was captured in a study of blood T cells in healthy people across ages. Alongside a J-beta primer mix, a sample-barcoded 5' primer served in a second PCR lasting roughly 7 to 11 cycles. A tag from a template-switch adaptor with 12 random nucleotides marked each cDNA molecule. TCRdb recomputed calls from the 5' RACE reads with MiXCR, one row per CDR3 protein. The sample lists fewer than 950,000 distinct CDR3 sequences; around half were seen once. The CDR3 extends over 11 amino acids. Germline CDR1 reads SQVTM; CDR2 reads ANQGSEA. Trimming took 4 bases from V and 7 from J, leaving 10 bases between them.

V and J are TRBV29-1 and TRBJ1-1, with D unclear. The TCR comes from a man older than 75 in good health. Sequenced material: blood. CDR3 sequence (DNA): TGCAGCGTTGCTAGGCTCTATGAAGCTTTCTTT. It codes for CSVARLYEAFF.